The 24 T cell receptor beta chains listed next were all sequenced from one sample in a study of a mutant IDH1 vaccine in newly diagnosed glioma. The time point here: baseline, week 1 (first vaccination visit). Treatment denoted: pre-vaccination baseline after standard-of-care therapy. Produced via immunoSEQ multiplex PCR; TCRdb's table is partial and in-frame only. The repertoire consists of some 61,000 clones, with 80% to 90% occurring once and the leading ten covering over 2.5%. The sample consisted of PBMCs, taken from a glioma patient treated with radiotherapy, temozolomide or both. These receptors were taken from a man younger than 45 with glioma.

This sequence joins TRBV14 and TRBJ1-2, with D unresolved. CDR1 is SGHDN and CDR2 is FVKESK in the germline V gene. The CDR3 is made up of 13 amino acids. V was cut by 0 bases and J by 2 bases, with 4 bases left in between. Here the CDR3 reads CASSQDGNYGYTF. The CDR3 nucleotides are TGTGCCAGCAGCCAAGATGGGAACTATGGCTACACCTTC.

J is TRBJ1-6 and V is TRBV6-5; tentatively, D is TRBD1 (6 bases). The CDR3 runs 15 residues. The V end lost 7 bases, the J end lost 8 bases, and 18 bases lay between the germline ends. Germline V CDR1 and CDR2: MNHEY, SVGAGI. The CDR3 is CASTRQSRGDSPLHF. CDR3 nucleotides: TGTGCCAGCACCCGCCAATCCAGGGGAGATTCACCCCTCCACTTT.

The chain uses TRBV2 and TRBJ2-7; D not certain. Trimming left V 3 bases short and J 2 bases short, with 8 bases between. There are 13 residues in the CDR3. The germline gives CDR1 SNHLY, CDR2 FYNNEI. CDR3 amino acids: CASSDLQTYEQYF. The CDR3 DNA is TGTGCCAGCAGTGATCTCCAGACCTACGAGCAGTACTTC. The full variable domain, in which reference TRBV2 and TRBJ2-7 provide the parts outside the CDR3, is EPEVTQTPSHQVTQMGQEVILRCVPISNHLYFYWYRQILGQKVEFLVSFYNNEISEKSEIFDDQFSVERPDGSNFTLKIRSTKLEDSAMYFCASSDLQTYEQYFGPGTRLTVT.

The chain couples TRBV5-1 to TRBJ1-4; D unresolved. The V gene lost 3 bases and the J gene lost 8 bases, with 17 bases spanning the gap. CDR3 length equals 15 residues. Germline CDR1 and CDR2: SGHRS and YFSETQ. CDR3 nucleotide sequence: TGCGCCAGCAGCTCTGTCGGCACAGTAGGGGAAAAACTGTTTTTT. Translated: CASSSVGTVGEKLFF.

The V call is TRBV7-9, the J call TRBJ2-1; the match to TRBD2 covers 16 bases. The V gene end was trimmed by 6 bases and the J gene end by 1 base; junction bases not matched to a gene: 6. The CDR3 consists of 18 residues. Germline values: CDR1 SEHNR, CDR2 FQNEAQ (reference sequence). Written as DNA, the CDR3 is TGTGCCAGCAGGTCCGGGACTAGCGGGGGGGCGTCCTACAATGAGCAGTTCTTC. Protein sequence: CASRSGTSGGASYNEQFF.

The rearrangement uses TRBV7-2 and TRBJ2-2; 12 bases map to TRBD2. V dropped 5 bases and J dropped 7; count of bases not matched to a gene: 8. CDR1 and CDR2 (germline): SGHTA, FQGNSA. This CDR3 region has 16 residues. The CDR3 reads CASSRSSGGAFGELFF. Written as DNA, the CDR3 is TGTGCCAGCAGCCGATCTAGCGGGGGGGCCTTCGGGGAGCTGTTTTTT.

The chain is built from TRBV19 and TRBJ1-1, with D possibly being TRBD1 (6 bases). CDR1 LNHDA and CDR2 SQIVND come from the germline V gene (reference sequence). V shed 6 bases and J shed 2 bases, with 10 bases lying between them. CDR3 size: 13 residues. As DNA, the CDR3 is TGTGCCAGTAGAGTCAGGGGAAACACTGAAGCTTTCTTT. Amino acid sequence: CASRVRGNTEAFF.

This chain uses TRBV5-1 with TRBJ2-3; D not resolved. CDR1 and CDR2 from the germline V gene are SGHRS and YFSETQ. Between the trimmed V and J ends, which lost 1 base and 2 bases, there was a span of 8 bases. CDR3 size: 14 residues. The CDR3 coding sequence is TGCGCCAGCAGCTTGCGTGACACCACAGATACGCAGTATTTT. Its protein product is CASSLRDTTDTQYF.

The V gene is TRBV9, the J gene TRBJ2-5; D assignment may be TRBD1 or TRBD2 (5 bases each). Trimming shortened V by 4 bases and J by 1 base, and 17 bases separated the two germline ends. The length of the CDR3 is 16 residues. Germline assignment: CDR1 SGDLS and CDR2 YYNGEE. CDR3 region: CASSFTGGVFQETQYF. The CDR3 nucleotides read TGTGCCAGCAGCTTTACAGGAGGTGTTTTCCAAGAGACCCAGTACTTC.

In DNA form, the CDR3 reads TGTGCCAGAAGCAGACTACCAGGGGGCCGCTTACCCTCCTACGAGCAGTACTTC. Its protein is CARSRLPGGRLPSYEQYF. The V call is TRBV5-3, the J call TRBJ2-7; the match to TRBD1 covers 8 bases. TRBV5-3 is given ORF status, its function remaining uncertain. The CDR3 contains 18 residues. V gave up 4 bases and J gave up 0 bases; unmatched junction bases: 15.

The V and J genes are TRBV18 and TRBJ1-4; TRBD1 might be the D (5 bases). Germline V gene data show CDR1 as KGHSH and CDR2 as LQKENI. CDR3 length: 12 residues. Trimming stripped 4 bases from V and 5 bases from J, with 5 bases between. The CDR3 sequence: CASSQGNEKLFF. The DNA of the CDR3 is TGTGCCAGCTCACAGGGGAATGAAAAACTGTTTTTT. Combining the CDR3 with reference TRBV18 and TRBJ1-4 gives the whole variable domain NAGVMQNPRHLVRRRGQEARLRCSPMKGHSHVYWYRQLPEEGLKFMVYLQKENIIDESGMPKERFSAEFPKEGPSILRIQQVVRGDSAAYFCASSQGNEKLFFGSGTQLSVL.

This chain links TRBV15 with TRBJ1-2; no definite D call. V was shortened by 6 bases and J by 1 base, with 9 bases between the two germline ends. The germline gives CDR1 LNHNV, CDR2 YYDKDF (reference sequence). The CDR3 totals 13 residues. CDR3 DNA: TGTGCCACCAGGGTAGATTTTAACTATGGCTACACCTTC. It is translated as CATRVDFNYGYTF.

This clone was observed a single time. The DNA of the CDR3 is TGCAGCGTTGAAGGGACAGAGGTATTTTTGCGGCCCCAGCATTTT. This translates into CSVEGTEVFLRPQHF. The chain has TRBV29-1 and TRBJ1-5; maybe TRBD1 (6 bases). The length of the CDR3 is 15 residues. CDR1 is SQVTM and CDR2 is ANQGSEA in the germline V gene. Trimming removed 1 base from V and 9 bases from J, with 19 bases in between.

This rearrangement joins TRBV5-1 to TRBJ1-1, with a tentative D call TRBD1 (5 bases). Between the trimmed V and J ends, which lost 6 bases and 0 bases, there was a span of 18 bases. Germline CDR1 SGHRS, CDR2 YFSETQ. CDR3 size: 16 residues. This CDR3 is CASTKGVGSMNTEAFF. CDR3 in DNA: TGCGCCAGCACCAAAGGGGTCGGGAGCATGAACACTGAAGCTTTCTTT.

In this sample, this clone turned up a few times. This chain connects TRBV2 to TRBJ1-5, with D possibly being TRBD1 (6 bases). V shed 7 bases and J shed 6 bases, with 13 bases lying between them. This CDR3 region has 13 residues. CDR1 and CDR2 from the germline V gene are SNHLY and FYNNEI. The CDR3 region is CASMREGGQPQHF. The CDR3 DNA is TGTGCCAGCATGCGTGAGGGGGGTCAGCCCCAGCATTTT. The variable domain in full, completed from reference TRBV2 and TRBJ1-5, reads EPEVTQTPSHQVTQMGQEVILRCVPISNHLYFYWYRQILGQKVEFLVSFYNNEISEKSEIFDDQFSVERPDGSNFTLKIRSTKLEDSAMYFCASMREGGQPQHFGDGTRLSIL.

In its sample, this clone was seen once. The chain has TRBV11-2 and TRBJ2-7, with 11 bases aligning to TRBD1. The germline CDR1 and CDR2 sequences are SGHAT and FQNNGV. This CDR3 comprises 17 residues. The J segment lost 0 bases and the V segment lost 1 base, leaving 5 bases of the junction unmatched. The CDR3 loop is CASSLGTGGLSSYEQYF. The CDR3 DNA follows: TGTGCCAGCAGCTTAGGGACAGGGGGCTTGAGCTCCTACGAGCAGTACTTC.

The rearrangement links TRBV6-6 to TRBJ2-2; 7 bases agree with TRBD1. The CDR3 sequence is 14 residues long. J gave up 9 bases and V 6 bases, and 10 bases lay outside the gene matches. Germline lookup yields CDR1 MNHNY and CDR2 SVGAGI (reference sequence). CDR3 amino acids: CASSRDRVLRELFF. DNA of the CDR3: TGTGCCAGCAGCCGAGACAGGGTTCTCAGGGAGCTGTTTTTT.

The V and J genes are TRBV5-1 and TRBJ2-7; D is possibly TRBD1 (5 bases). Germline V gene sequence: CDR1 SGHRS, CDR2 YFSETQ. Trimming stripped 1 base from V and 4 bases from J, with 15 bases between. The CDR3 extends over 15 amino acids. The CDR3 coding sequence is TGCGCCAGCAGCTTGTATACAGGCCCAGGGTACGAGCAGTACTTC. Its protein is CASSLYTGPGYEQYF.

J is TRBJ1-5 and V is TRBV25-1; D not certain. The CDR3 is 15 residues long. V was clipped by 3 bases and J by 1 base, with 10 bases between them. From germline, CDR1 is MGHDK and CDR2 SYGVNS. The CDR3 loop is CASSDQAASNQPQHF. CDR3 sequence (DNA): TGTGCCAGCAGTGACCAGGCGGCGAGCAATCAGCCCCAGCATTTT.

This chain connects TRBV29-1 to TRBJ1-2, with 9 bases identical to TRBD1. The V segment lost 3 bases and the J segment 6 bases; nucleotides outside the gene matches: 5. The germline V gene has CDR1 SQVTM and CDR2 ANQGSEA. The CDR3 extends over 13 amino acids. The CDR3 DNA sequence: TGCAGCGTTGAGTTGGGACAGGGAAATGGCTACACCTTC. This sequence encodes CSVELGQGNGYTF. The full variable domain, rest sourced from reference TRBV29-1 and TRBJ1-2, is SAVISQKPSRDICQRGTSLTIQCQVDSQVTMMFWYRQQPGQSLTLIATANQGSEATYESGFVIDKFPISRPNLTFSTLTVSNMSPEDSSIYLCSVELGQGNGYTFGSGTRLTVV.

J is TRBJ1-3 and V is TRBV27; D is undetermined. CDR1 and CDR2 (germline): MNHEY, SMNVEV (reference sequence). The CDR3 is made up of 15 amino acids. V lost 5 bases, J lost 0 bases, and 11 bases lay in between. CDR3 DNA sequence: TGTGCCAGCAGTCTCCTCGGCAACTCTGGAAACACCATATATTTT. It codes for CASSLLGNSGNTIYF.

The rearrangement uses TRBV19 and TRBJ1-5, with D hard to call. The CDR3 is 14 amino acids. Trimming removed 3 bases at V and 0 bases at J, with 6 bases between. CDR1 and CDR2 (germline): LNHDA, SQIVND (reference sequence). CDR3 coding DNA: TGTGCCAGTAGTATTTCAGATAGCAATCAGCCCCAGCATTTT. It encodes CASSISDSNQPQHF.

The chain recombines TRBV7-9 with TRBJ1-1; TRBD1 matches at 7 bases. The CDR3 runs 14 residues. Germline lookup yields CDR1 SEHNR and CDR2 FQNEAQ (reference sequence). V was clipped by 4 bases and J by 1 base; unmatched bases: 3. CDR3 DNA: TGTGCCAGCAGCTCGGGACAGTCGAACACTGAAGCTTTCTTT. It encodes CASSSGQSNTEAFF.

V is TRBV5-8 and J is TRBJ2-5, with 8 nucleotides matching TRBD2. Per the germline V gene, CDR1 is SGHTS and CDR2 is YDEGEE. Trimming at V came to 4 bases and at J to 6 bases, leaving 8 bases not matched to a gene. This CDR3 is built from 14 residues. CDR3: CASSPNGGVKTQYF. Written as DNA, the CDR3 is TGTGCCAGCAGCCCGAACGGGGGGGTCAAGACCCAGTACTTC.